Presented here are 8 T cell receptor beta chains from one specimen sequenced in a study of cytomegalovirus exposure and HLA in healthy donors. The PCR had 60 Vbeta and 13 Jbeta primers. The protocol was immunoSEQ multiplex PCR, while the TCRdb copy is restricted to in-frame clones and leaves out a portion. The data show 180,000 or so clones, about 80% seen once. Material: PBMCs. Receptors were obtained from a man aged 45-65 years in good health and CMV-seropositive.

The gene calls are TRBV27 and TRBJ2-2, with 8 bases that match TRBD1. The CDR3 sequence is 15 residues long. CDR1 and CDR2 (germline): MNHEY, SMNVEV (reference sequence). With 8 bases clipped from V and 3 bases from J, the junction kept 8 bases outside the gene matches. The CDR3 nucleotides read TGTGCCAGCCGGAAAACAGGGGGATACACCGGGGAGCTGTTTTTT. Translated, it gives CASRKTGGYTGELFF.

In its sample, this clone was seen a few times. Written as DNA, the CDR3 is TGTGCCATCAGTCCCGGGACAGGGGTGCAAGGGAATCAGCCCCAGCATTTT. Its protein product is CAISPGTGVQGNQPQHF. V and J are TRBV10-3 and TRBJ1-5, with TRBD1 matching 10 bases. This CDR3 has 17 residues. Germline V gene data show CDR1 as ENHRY and CDR2 as SYGVKD. Trimming took 5 bases from V and 4 from J; bases not matched to a gene: 11.

This clone came up a few times. This chain links TRBV19 with TRBJ2-2; 10 nucleotides match TRBD1. V shed 10 bases and J 2 bases; nucleotides not matched to a gene: 7. This CDR3 contains 15 residues. Per germline, CDR1 LNHDA and CDR2 SQIVND (reference sequence). The CDR3 sequence: CATGTGVFNTGELFF. The CDR3 coding sequence is TGTGCCACCGGGACAGGGGTCTTCAACACCGGGGAGCTGTTTTTT.

The V call is TRBV6-6, the J call TRBJ1-2, with D possibly being TRBD1 (6 bases). The ends were cut back, 6 bases at V and 2 bases at J, with 10 bases in the middle. The CDR3 is 13 residues long. Germline loops: CDR1 MNHNY, CDR2 SVGAGI (reference sequence). The CDR3 protein is CASSPDSNYGYTF. CDR3 in DNA: TGTGCCAGCAGCCCGGACAGCAACTATGGCTACACCTTC.

The chain uses TRBV27 and TRBJ2-2, with 12 bases lining up with TRBD1. CDR1 is MNHEY and CDR2 is SMNVEV in the germline V gene (reference sequence). The CDR3 contains 17 residues. V was clipped by 3 bases and J by 3 bases; unmatched bases: 5. In nucleotides, the CDR3 is TGTGCCAGCAGTTTCCGGGACAGGGGGCCTTACACCGGGGAGCTGTTTTTT. Translated: CASSFRDRGPYTGELFF.

This chain joins TRBV2 and TRBJ2-6; possibly TRBD2 for D (6 bases). V was cut by 8 bases and J by 1 base, with 15 bases left in between. Germline values: CDR1 SNHLY, CDR2 FYNNEI. The CDR3 has 16 residues. As DNA, the CDR3 is TGTGCCAGCGGAGGGGTTTTTCGGTCTGGGGCCAACGTCCTGACTTTC. It encodes CASGGVFRSGANVLTF.

The chain combines TRBV6-6 with TRBJ1-1; 7 bases fit TRBD1. The V and J ends lost 9 bases and 9 bases, in that order; junction bases with no gene match: 7. CDR1 and CDR2 from the germline V gene are MNHNY and SVGAGI (reference sequence). This CDR3 is 11 amino acids long. The CDR3, as DNA: TGTGCCAGTAGACAGGGATTTCAAGCTTTCTTT. Amino acid sequence: CASRQGFQAFF.

The chain couples TRBV7-9 to TRBJ2-7; D possibly corresponds to TRBD1 (6 bases). Germline V gene data show CDR1 as SEHNR and CDR2 as FQNEAQ (reference sequence). With 1 base removed from V and 6 bases from J, the gap between germline ends came to 10 bases. CDR3 length: 13 residues. This chain's CDR3 is CASSLGSRGEQYF. Written as DNA, the CDR3 is TGTGCCAGCAGCTTAGGGTCCAGGGGCGAGCAGTACTTC.